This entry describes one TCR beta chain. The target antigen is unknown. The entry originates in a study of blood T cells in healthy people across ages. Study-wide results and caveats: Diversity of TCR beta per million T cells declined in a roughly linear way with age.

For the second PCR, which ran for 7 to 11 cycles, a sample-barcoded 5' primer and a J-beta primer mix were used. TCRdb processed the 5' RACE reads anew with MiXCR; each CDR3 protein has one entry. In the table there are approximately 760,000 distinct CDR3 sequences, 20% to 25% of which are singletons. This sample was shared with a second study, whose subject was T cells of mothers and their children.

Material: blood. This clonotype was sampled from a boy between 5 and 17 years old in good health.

The CDR3 nucleotides are TGTGCCAGCAGCTACCACTCCCAAGAGACCCAGTACTTC. Amino acid sequence: CASSYHSQETQYF. The genes are TRBV13 and TRBJ2-5; D is ambiguous. The CDR3 is made up of 13 amino acids. Trimming took off 4 bases at V and 1 base at J, with 7 bases between the two ends. Germline values: CDR1 PRHDT, CDR2 FYEKMQ (reference sequence).